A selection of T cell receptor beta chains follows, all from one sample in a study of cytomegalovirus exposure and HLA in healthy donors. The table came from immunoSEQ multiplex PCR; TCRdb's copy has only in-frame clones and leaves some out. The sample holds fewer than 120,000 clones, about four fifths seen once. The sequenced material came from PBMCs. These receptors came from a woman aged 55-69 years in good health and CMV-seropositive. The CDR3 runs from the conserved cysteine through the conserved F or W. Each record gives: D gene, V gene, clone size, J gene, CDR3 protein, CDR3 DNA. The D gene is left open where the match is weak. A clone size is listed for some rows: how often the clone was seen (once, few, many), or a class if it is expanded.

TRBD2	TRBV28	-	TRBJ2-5	CASSSGGNQETQYF	TGTGCCAGCTCATCCGGGGGGAACCAAGAGACCCAGTACTTC
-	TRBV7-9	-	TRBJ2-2	CASSSSGLIENTGELFF	TGTGCCAGCAGCTCCTCAGGGTTGATCGAGAACACCGGGGAGCTGTTTTTT
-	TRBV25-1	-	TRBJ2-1	CASSDQVGLQGTGNEQLF	TGTGCCAGCAGTGACCAGGTAGGGTTACAGGGTACAGGGAATGAGCAGCTCTTC
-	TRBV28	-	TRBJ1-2	CASSLIPQGSYGYTF	TGTGCCAGCAGTTTAATACCTCAGGGAAGCTATGGCTACACCTTC
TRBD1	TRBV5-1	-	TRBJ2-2	CASSLGQGNTGELFF	TGCGCCAGCAGCTTGGGACAGGGGAACACCGGGGAGCTGTTTTTT
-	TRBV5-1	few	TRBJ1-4	CASSEQGANEKLFF	TGCGCCAGCAGCGAACAGGGTGCTAATGAAAAACTGTTTTTT
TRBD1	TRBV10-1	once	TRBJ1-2	CASSRQGDYYGYTF	TGCGCCAGCAGCCGACAGGGGGATTACTATGGCTACACCTTC
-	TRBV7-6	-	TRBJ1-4	CASSRRHANEKLFF	TGTGCCAGCAGTCGTCGACACGCTAATGAAAAACTGTTTTTT
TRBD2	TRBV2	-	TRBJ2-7	CASRRTSGSSYEQYF	TGTGCCAGCAGGAGGACTAGCGGGAGCTCCTACGAGCAGTACTTC
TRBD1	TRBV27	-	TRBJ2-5	CASRKAPTLTGEETQYF	TGTGCCAGCAGGAAGGCCCCAACTCTGACAGGGGAAGAGACCCAGTACTTC
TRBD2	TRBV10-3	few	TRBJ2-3	CAIGLGGTDTQYF	TGTGCCATTGGACTAGGGGGCACAGATACGCAGTATTTT
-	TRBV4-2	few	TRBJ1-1	CASSRGGNTEAFF	TGTGCCAGCAGCCGAGGAGGGAACACTGAAGCTTTCTTT
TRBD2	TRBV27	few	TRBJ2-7	CASRRPGTSSLEQYF	TGTGCCAGCAGACGCCCCGGGACTAGTAGCCTGGAGCAGTACTTC
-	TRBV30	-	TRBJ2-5	CAWVPPQFGGRQETQYF	TGTGCCTGGGTTCCCCCACAGTTTGGCGGGCGACAAGAGACCCAGTACTTC
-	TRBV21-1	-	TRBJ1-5	CASQLRDRGNGNQPQHF	TGTGCCAGCCAACTCCGGGACAGGGGAAATGGTAATCAGCCCCAGCATTTT
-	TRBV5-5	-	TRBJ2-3	CASSLAVSPGTDTQYF	TGTGCCAGCAGCTTGGCCGTGAGTCCGGGCACAGATACGCAGTATTTT
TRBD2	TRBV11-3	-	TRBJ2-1	CASRTGLSGSQQFF	TGTGCCAGCAGGACGGGACTATCAGGCTCGCAGCAGTTCTTC
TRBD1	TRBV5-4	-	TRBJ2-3	CASSLQGDTDTQYF	TGTGCCAGCAGCTTACAGGGGGACACAGATACGCAGTATTTT
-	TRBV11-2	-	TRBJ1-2	CASSLDPTGLNYGYTF	TGTGCCAGCAGCTTAGATCCGACAGGCCTAAACTATGGCTACACCTTC
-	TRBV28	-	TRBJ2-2	CASSKGRGTANTGELFF	TGTGCCAGCAGTAAAGGCCGCGGGACCGCGAACACCGGGGAGCTGTTTTTT
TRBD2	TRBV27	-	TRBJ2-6	CASSLKGTSARSGANVLTF	TGTGCCAGCAGTTTAAAAGGGACTAGCGCCCGCTCTGGGGCCAACGTCCTGACTTTC
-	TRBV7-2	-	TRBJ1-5	CASSLEVRVQPQHF	TGTGCCAGCAGCTTAGAGGTGCGGGTTCAGCCCCAGCATTTT
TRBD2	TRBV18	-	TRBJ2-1	CASSAGLADNEQFF	TGTGCCAGCTCGGCGGGACTAGCCGACAATGAGCAGTTCTTC
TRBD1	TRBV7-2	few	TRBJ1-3	CASTADRGGTIYF	TGTGCCAGCACAGCAGACAGGGGAGGCACCATATATTTT
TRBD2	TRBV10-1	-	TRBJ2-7	CASIPEGAGGPSYEQYF	TGCGCCAGCATTCCCGAAGGAGCGGGAGGACCCTCCTACGAGCAGTACTTC
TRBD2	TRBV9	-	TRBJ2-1	CASSVGLVAGGNNEQFF	TGTGCCAGCAGCGTAGGGTTGGTAGCGGGAGGTAACAATGAGCAGTTCTTC
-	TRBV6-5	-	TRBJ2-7	CASSYGPGSYEQYF	TGTGCCAGCAGTTACGGTCCGGGCTCCTACGAGCAGTACTTC
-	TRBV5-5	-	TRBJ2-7	CASSLVPSKSSYEQYF	TGTGCCAGCAGCTTGGTCCCGAGCAAGAGCTCCTACGAGCAGTACTTC
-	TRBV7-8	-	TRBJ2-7	CASSLGGRDRWVYSYEQYF	TGTGCCAGCAGCTTAGGGGGGAGGGACAGGTGGGTCTACTCCTACGAGCAGTACTTC
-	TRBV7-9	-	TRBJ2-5	CASSLLLSLETQYF	TGTGCCAGCAGCTTGCTTCTAAGTCTGGAGACCCAGTACTTC
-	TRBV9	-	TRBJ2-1	CASSVGVGSGQIKHNEQFF	TGTGCCAGCAGCGTAGGGGTTGGTAGCGGCCAGATAAAACACAATGAGCAGTTCTTC
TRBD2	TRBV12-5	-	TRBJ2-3	CASGLVPTSHTLTDTQYF	TGTGCTAGTGGTTTGGTACCGACTAGCCACACACTCACAGATACGCAGTATTTT
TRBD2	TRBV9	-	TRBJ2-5	CASSVAAISGTSGRAAKYQETQYF	TGTGCCAGCAGCGTAGCGGCAATATCCGGGACTAGCGGGAGGGCCGCGAAGTACCAAGAGACCCAGTACTTC
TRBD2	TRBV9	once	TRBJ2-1	CASSVRLAGAVNEQFF	TGTGCCAGCAGCGTAAGATTGGCGGGAGCGGTCAATGAGCAGTTCTTC
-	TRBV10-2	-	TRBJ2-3	CASISTEGRNTQYF	TGCGCCAGCATAAGTACGGAGGGCCGGAATACGCAGTATTTT
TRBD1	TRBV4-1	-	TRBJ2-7	CASSHQTGSYEQYF	TGCGCCAGCAGCCACCAGACAGGGTCCTACGAGCAGTACTTC
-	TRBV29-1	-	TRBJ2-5	CSVESSIQETQYF	TGCAGCGTTGAATCTAGCATCCAAGAGACCCAGTACTTC
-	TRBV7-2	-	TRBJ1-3	CASSLGQRHSGNTIYF	TGTGCCAGCAGCTTAGGACAGCGACACTCTGGAAACACCATATATTTT
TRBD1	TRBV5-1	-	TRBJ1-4	CASSDTGDRVEKLFF	TGCGCCAGCAGCGACACAGGGGACAGGGTTGAAAAACTGTTTTTT
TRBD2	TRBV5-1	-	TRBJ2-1	CASSLVGGGLSYNEQFF	TGCGCCAGCAGCTTGGTTGGCGGGGGACTCTCCTACAATGAGCAGTTCTTC
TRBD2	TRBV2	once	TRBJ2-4	CASRETSGRAWDKNIQYF	TGTGCCAGCAGGGAGACTAGCGGGAGGGCCTGGGACAAAAACATTCAGTACTTC
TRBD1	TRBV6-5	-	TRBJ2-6	CASRGDRAGANVLTF	TGTGCCAGCAGGGGTGACAGGGCTGGGGCCAACGTCCTGACTTTC
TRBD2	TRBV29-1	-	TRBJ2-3	CSVLGGRAADTQYF	TGCAGCGTTTTAGGCGGGAGGGCGGCAGATACGCAGTATTTT
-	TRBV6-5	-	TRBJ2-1	CASSGLPNPRNEQFF	TGTGCCAGCAGCGGACTGCCGAACCCCCGCAATGAGCAGTTCTTC
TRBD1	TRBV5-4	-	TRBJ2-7	CASSSGQGAYEQYF	TGTGCCAGCAGCTCGGGACAGGGGGCCTACGAGCAGTACTTC
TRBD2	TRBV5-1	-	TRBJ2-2	CASSLNAGGSNTGELFF	TGCGCCAGCAGCTTAAATGCGGGAGGTTCCAACACCGGGGAGCTGTTTTTT
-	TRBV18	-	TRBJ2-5	CASSPIDQETQYF	TGTGCCAGCTCACCAATCGACCAAGAGACCCAGTACTTC
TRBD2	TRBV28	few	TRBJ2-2	CASSFGLAGGAGELFF	TGTGCCAGCAGTTTTGGGCTAGCGGGAGGGGCCGGGGAGCTGTTTTTT
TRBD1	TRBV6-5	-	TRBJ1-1	CASSKTGVVTEAFF	TGTGCCAGCAGTAAGACAGGGGTTGTCACTGAAGCTTTCTTT
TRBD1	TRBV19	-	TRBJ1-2	CASSLGQASYGYTF	TGTGCCAGTAGTTTGGGACAGGCGTCCTATGGCTACACCTTC